The next 18 T cell receptor beta chains were all read from a single sample in a study of blood T cell repertoires in COVID-19. Clones were sequenced by immunoSEQ multiplex PCR, and TCRdb holds only the in-frame ones, with some missing. The repertoire holds some 250,000 clones, with 80% to 90% as singletons. The specimen was PBMCs or T cells enriched from blood (not recorded which). The receptors come from a woman aged 45-65 years who had recovered from COVID-19.

The chain has TRBV7-9 and TRBJ2-7, with D unresolved. CDR3 size: 13 residues. The ends were cut back, 1 base at V and 6 bases at J, with 10 bases in the middle. Germline-derived CDR1 and CDR2 are SEHNR and FQNEAQ (reference sequence). The CDR3 is CASSLESATEQYF. The CDR3 DNA reads TGTGCCAGCAGCTTAGAATCAGCGACCGAGCAGTACTTC.

The rearrangement links TRBV18 to TRBJ2-2; D unresolved. The V end lost 6 bases, the J end lost 2 bases, and 7 bases lay between the germline ends. This CDR3 region has 13 residues. Germline-derived CDR1 and CDR2 are KGHSH and LQKENI. CDR3 sequence reads: CASSTSNTGELFF. In nucleotides, the CDR3 is TGTGCCAGCTCGACAAGTAACACCGGGGAGCTGTTTTTT.

The chain links TRBV2 to TRBJ2-2; the D is unclear. Deletions cut 6 bases from V and 4 bases from J, with 6 bases between. The CDR3 is made up of 12 amino acids. In germline, CDR1 is SNHLY, CDR2 FYNNEI. The CDR3 DNA reads TGTGCCAGCAGGTACTCCACCGGGGAGCTGTTTTTT. Its translation: CASRYSTGELFF.

The rearrangement joins TRBV28 to TRBJ2-1, with no clear D. The CDR3 runs to 12 residues. Germline loops: CDR1 MDHEN, CDR2 SYDVKM. V lost 4 bases to trimming and J lost 7 bases, with 8 bases between them. DNA for the CDR3: TGTGCCAGCAGTTCTAACGCAAATGAGCAGTTCTTC. It encodes CASSSNANEQFF.

The V gene is TRBV28, the J gene TRBJ2-7, with 10 bases identical to TRBD1. V was pared by 5 bases and J by 3 bases, with 7 bases of the junction left unmatched. Germline CDR1 reads MDHEN; CDR2 reads SYDVKM. CDR3 size: 15 residues. The DNA of the CDR3 is TGTGCCAGCAGTAGTCCGGGACAGGGGATCTACGAGCAGTACTTC. Its translation is CASSSPGQGIYEQYF.

In this sample, this clone turned up a few times. The chain uses TRBV27 and TRBJ1-6, with D hard to call. CDR1 and CDR2 from the germline V gene are MNHEY and SMNVEV (reference sequence). This CDR3 comprises 15 residues. The V end lost 9 bases, the J end lost 3 bases, and 15 bases lay between the germline ends. In DNA, the CDR3 is TGTGCCAGGACGGGAGTCCAGGTCTATAATTCACCCCTCCACTTT. This sequence encodes CARTGVQVYNSPLHF.

The CDR3 here is CASSLGTGGAPYEQYF. The CDR3 region has the DNA TGTGCCAGCAGCCTAGGGACAGGGGGCGCCCCCTACGAGCAGTACTTC. J is TRBJ2-7 and V is TRBV3-1 (or the pseudogene TRBV3-2), with 12 bases aligning to TRBD1. V gave up 4 bases and J gave up 2 bases; unmatched junction bases: 6. Looked up from germline, CDR1 is LGHDT and CDR2 is YNNKEL (reference sequence). The CDR3 loop spans 16 amino acids.

The chain carries TRBV3-1 (or the pseudogene TRBV3-2) and TRBJ1-3; TRBD1 matches at 11 bases. CDR3 length: 16 residues. The trim removed 4 bases at V and 2 bases at J, leaving 4 bases unmatched. CDR1 and CDR2 (germline): LGHDT, YNNKEL (reference sequence). CDR3 protein: CASSLEDRGPGNTIYF. CDR3 coding DNA: TGTGCCAGCAGCCTAGAGGACAGGGGGCCTGGAAACACCATATATTTT.

The gene calls are TRBV28 and TRBJ1-1; D may be TRBD1 (5 bases). There are 13 residues in the CDR3. Germline loops: CDR1 MDHEN, CDR2 SYDVKM. Trimming removed 8 bases at V and 0 bases at J, with 10 bases between. The CDR3 here is CASQTALNTEAFF. The CDR3 DNA sequence: TGTGCCAGCCAGACAGCCTTGAACACTGAAGCTTTCTTT.

The chain joins TRBV20-1 to TRBJ2-3, with TRBD2 as a possible D gene (5 bases). V gave up 6 bases and J gave up 6 bases, with 7 bases separating them. Germline V CDR1 and CDR2: DFQATT, SNEGSKA (reference sequence). The CDR3 spans 10 residues. The CDR3 bases are TGCAGTGCCCGGAGGGATACGCAGTATTTT. Encoded protein: CSARRDTQYF.

The chain has TRBV19 and TRBJ2-1, with D possibly being TRBD2 (6 bases). V gave up 3 bases and J gave up 0 bases, with 9 bases separating them. CDR3 length: 15 residues. Germline V CDR1 and CDR2: LNHDA, SQIVND (reference sequence). The CDR3 loop is CASSIGGTSYNEQFF. CDR3 DNA: TGTGCCAGTAGTATTGGAGGGACCTCCTACAATGAGCAGTTCTTC.

Points on this clone: The sample contains more than one DNA sequence encoding this CDR3. This sequence joins TRBV7-9 and TRBJ2-3, with 9 bases identical to TRBD1. This CDR3 has 14 residues. Trimming cost V 3 bases and J 3 bases; bases outside gene matches: 1. Looked up from germline, CDR1 is SEHNR and CDR2 is FQNEAQ (reference sequence). The CDR3 DNA sequence: TGTGCCAGCAGCTTGGGACAGGGAACAGATACGCAGTATTTT. This translates into CASSLGQGTDTQYF.

The chain uses TRBV28 and TRBJ2-7; D call uncertain. Germline V gene sequence: CDR1 MDHEN, CDR2 SYDVKM. The CDR3 loop spans 13 amino acids. V lost 3 bases to trimming and J lost 0 bases, with 6 bases between them. This CDR3 reads CASSFTVSYEQYF. The CDR3 nucleotides are TGTGCCAGCAGTTTTACGGTCTCCTACGAGCAGTACTTC.

Comment on this clone: This same CDR3 is encoded by further DNA sequences in the sample. This chain connects TRBV27 to TRBJ1-3; D is unclear. Germline assignment: CDR1 MNHEY and CDR2 SMNVEV (reference sequence). The CDR3 covers 13 residues. V lost 0 bases and J 2 bases, leaving 2 bases between the germline ends. Here the CDR3 reads CASSLSTGNTIYF. Here the CDR3 DNA reads TGTGCCAGCAGTTTATCCACTGGAAACACCATATATTTT.

The chain links TRBV11-2 to TRBJ2-3, with 9 nucleotides matching TRBD1. V shed 1 base and J 4 bases; nucleotides not matched to a gene: 6. CDR1 SGHAT and CDR2 FQNNGV come from the germline V gene. The CDR3 runs 16 residues. CDR3 loop: CASSLAHRGRADTQYF. The CDR3 DNA follows: TGTGCCAGCAGCTTAGCCCACAGGGGGCGCGCAGATACGCAGTATTTT. Complete variable domain (other parts from reference TRBV11-2 and TRBJ2-3): EAGVAQSPRYKIIEKRQSVAFWCNPISGHATLYWYQQILGQGPKLLIQFQNNGVVDDSQLPKDRFSAERLKGVDSTLKIQPAKLEDSAVYLCASSLAHRGRADTQYFGPGTRLTVL.

This clone was observed a single time. J is TRBJ1-6 and V is TRBV28; D not certain. CDR3 length: 12 residues. The V end lost 4 bases, the J end lost 7 bases, and 5 bases lay between the germline ends. CDR1 and CDR2 (germline): MDHEN, SYDVKM. The CDR3 loop reads CASSSRNSPLHF. CDR3 coding DNA: TGTGCCAGCAGTTCCAGGAATTCACCCCTCCACTTT. The whole variable domain, remainder taken from reference TRBV28 and TRBJ1-6, is DVKVTQSSRYLVKRTGEKVFLECVQDMDHENMFWYRQDPGLGLRLIYFSYDVKMKEKGDIPEGYSVSREKKERFSLILESASTNQTSMYLCASSSRNSPLHFGNGTRLTVT.

This chain links TRBV27 with TRBJ1-6; weak D call: TRBD1 (6 bases). The CDR3 has 14 residues. Trimming cost V 6 bases and J 7 bases, with 13 bases left between them. CDR1 is MNHEY and CDR2 is SMNVEV in the germline V gene (reference sequence). The CDR3 is CASSQQGNNSPLHF. DNA for the CDR3: TGTGCCAGCAGCCAACAGGGTAACAATTCACCCCTCCACTTT.

This clone was recorded only once. The chain carries TRBV5-1 and TRBJ2-3; 11 bases line up with TRBD2. This CDR3 comprises 17 residues. Trimming cost V 2 bases and J 3 bases; bases outside gene matches: 8. In germline, CDR1 is SGHRS, CDR2 YFSETQ. The CDR3 sequence is CASSFNVAGGGTDTQYF. The CDR3 nucleotides read TGCGCCAGCAGCTTCAATGTAGCGGGAGGGGGGACAGATACGCAGTATTTT.